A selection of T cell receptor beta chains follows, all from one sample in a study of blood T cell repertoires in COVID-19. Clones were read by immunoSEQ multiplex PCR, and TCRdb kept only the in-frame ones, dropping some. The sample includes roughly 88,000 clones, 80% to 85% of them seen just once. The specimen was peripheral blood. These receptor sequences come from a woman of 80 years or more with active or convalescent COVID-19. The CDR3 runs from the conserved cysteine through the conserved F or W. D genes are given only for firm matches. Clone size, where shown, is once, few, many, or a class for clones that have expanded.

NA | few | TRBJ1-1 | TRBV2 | CASTPTVLTTEAFF | TGTGCCAGCACTCCGACAGTTTTAACCACTGAAGCTTTCTTT
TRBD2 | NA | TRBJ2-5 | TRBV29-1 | CSVLIGLALQGTQYF | TGCAGCGTTCTTATTGGACTAGCGTTACAGGGGACCCAGTACTTC
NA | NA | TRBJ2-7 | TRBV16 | CASSQSVRGYEQYF | TGTGCCAGCAGCCAATCGGTCAGAGGATACGAGCAGTACTTC
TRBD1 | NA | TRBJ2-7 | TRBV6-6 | CASNPGTELYEQYF | TGTGCCAGCAATCCCGGGACAGAGCTGTACGAGCAGTACTTC
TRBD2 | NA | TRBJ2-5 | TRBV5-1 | CASSGLAGVGSETQYF | TGCGCCAGTTCGGGACTAGCGGGAGTAGGTTCAGAGACCCAGTACTTC
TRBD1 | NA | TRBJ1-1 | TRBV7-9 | CASSRTGGEAFF | TGTGCCAGCAGCCGGACAGGGGGTGAAGCTTTCTTT
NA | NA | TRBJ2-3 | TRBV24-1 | CATSDPSSTDTQYF | TGTGCCACCAGTGATCCCTCTAGCACAGATACGCAGTATTTT
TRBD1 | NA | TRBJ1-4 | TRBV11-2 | CASSWTGPNEKLFF | TGTGCCAGCAGCTGGACAGGGCCTAATGAAAAACTGTTTTTT
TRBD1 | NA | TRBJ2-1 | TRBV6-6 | CASSSGQGGDEQFF | TGTGCCAGCAGTTCAGGACAGGGGGGCGATGAGCAGTTCTTC
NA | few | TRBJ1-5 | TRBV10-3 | CAIRDLLQQPQHF | TGTGCCATCAGGGATTTATTACAGCAGCCCCAGCATTTT
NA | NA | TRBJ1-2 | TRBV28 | CASSLGGGRGNYGYTF | TGTGCCAGCAGTTTGGGCGGGGGCCGGGGAAACTATGGCTACACCTTC
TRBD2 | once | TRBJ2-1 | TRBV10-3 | CAIGGASGSDEQFF | TGTGCCATCGGGGGGGCTAGCGGGAGTGATGAGCAGTTCTTC
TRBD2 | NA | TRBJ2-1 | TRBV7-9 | CASSRATSGSLDNEQFF | TGTGCCAGCAGCCGGGCCACGAGCGGGAGTTTAGACAATGAGCAGTTCTTC
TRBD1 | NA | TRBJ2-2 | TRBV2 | CASSPRDRYTGELFF | TGTGCCAGCAGTCCGCGGGACAGGTACACCGGGGAGCTGTTTTTT
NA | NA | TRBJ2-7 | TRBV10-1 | CASSPGRSYEQYF | TGCGCCAGCTCCCCGGGTCGCTCCTACGAGCAGTACTTC
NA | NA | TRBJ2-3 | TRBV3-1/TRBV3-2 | CASSHRSEASSPYF | TGTGCCAGCAGCCATCGTTCTGAGGCTTCCAGTCCGTATTTT
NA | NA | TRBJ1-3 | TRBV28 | CASSSPPGSGNTIYF | TGTGCCAGCAGCTCCCCCCCGGGGTCTGGAAACACCATATATTTT
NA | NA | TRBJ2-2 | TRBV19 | CASSMSGETGELFF | TGTGCCAGTAGTATGTCCGGGGAAACCGGGGAGCTGTTTTTT
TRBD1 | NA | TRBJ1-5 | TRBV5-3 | CARNLRLTGDRNQPQHF | TGTGCCAGAAACTTACGATTGACAGGGGACCGCAATCAGCCCCAGCATTTT
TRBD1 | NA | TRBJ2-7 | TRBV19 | CASSIAELTGANSYEQYF | TGTGCCAGTAGTATAGCCGAATTGACAGGGGCAAACTCCTACGAGCAGTACTTC
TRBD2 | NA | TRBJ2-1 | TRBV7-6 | CASSFSSGPQRVNEQFF | TGTGCCAGCAGCTTTTCTAGCGGGCCCCAGAGGGTAAATGAGCAGTTCTTC
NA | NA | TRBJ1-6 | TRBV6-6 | CASSTGNLPSPLHF | TGTGCCAGCAGTACAGGGAATCTGCCTTCACCCCTCCACTTT
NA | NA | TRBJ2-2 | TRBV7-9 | CASSFPGTGTGELFF | TGTGCCAGCAGCTTTCCGGGAACGGGGACCGGGGAGCTGTTTTTT
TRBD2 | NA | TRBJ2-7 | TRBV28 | CASSQIDGLAGAEQYF | TGTGCCAGCAGCCAGATCGACGGACTAGCGGGAGCTGAGCAGTACTTC
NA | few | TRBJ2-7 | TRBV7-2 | CASSLMQSYEQYF | TGTGCCAGCAGCTTAATGCAGTCCTACGAGCAGTACTTC